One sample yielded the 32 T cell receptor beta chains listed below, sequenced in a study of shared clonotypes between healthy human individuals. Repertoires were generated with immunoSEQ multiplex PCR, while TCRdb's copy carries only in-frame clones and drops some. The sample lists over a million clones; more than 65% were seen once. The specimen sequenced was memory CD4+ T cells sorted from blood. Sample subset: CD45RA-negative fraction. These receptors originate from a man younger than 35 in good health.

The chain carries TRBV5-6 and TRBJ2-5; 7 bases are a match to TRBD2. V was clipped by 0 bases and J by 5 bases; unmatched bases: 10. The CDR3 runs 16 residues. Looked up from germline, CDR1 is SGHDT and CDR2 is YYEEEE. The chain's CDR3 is CASSLGAASGRETQYF. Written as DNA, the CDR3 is TGTGCCAGCAGCTTGGGCGCGGCTAGCGGTAGGGAGACCCAGTACTTC.

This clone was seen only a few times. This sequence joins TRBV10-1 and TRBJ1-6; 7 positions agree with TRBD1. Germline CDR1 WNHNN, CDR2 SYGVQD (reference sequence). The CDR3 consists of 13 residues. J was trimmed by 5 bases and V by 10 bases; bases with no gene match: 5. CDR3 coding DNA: TGCGCCACCGCGACAGGGAATAATTCACCCCTCCACTTT. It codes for CATATGNNSPLHF.

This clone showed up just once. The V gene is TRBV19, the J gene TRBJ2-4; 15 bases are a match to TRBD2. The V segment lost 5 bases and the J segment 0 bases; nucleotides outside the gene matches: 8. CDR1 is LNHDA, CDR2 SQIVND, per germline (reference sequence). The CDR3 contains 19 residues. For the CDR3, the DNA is TGTGCCAGTAGTCCACAAGGGACTAGCGGGGGGCTAGCCAAAAACATTCAGTACTTC. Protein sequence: CASSPQGTSGGLAKNIQYF.

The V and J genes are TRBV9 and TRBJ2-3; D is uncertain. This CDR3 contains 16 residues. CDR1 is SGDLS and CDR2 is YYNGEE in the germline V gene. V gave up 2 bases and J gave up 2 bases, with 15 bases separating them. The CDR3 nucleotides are TGTGCCAGCAGCGTCCAGACCCTGGGGAACACAGATACGCAGTATTTT. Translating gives CASSVQTLGNTDTQYF.

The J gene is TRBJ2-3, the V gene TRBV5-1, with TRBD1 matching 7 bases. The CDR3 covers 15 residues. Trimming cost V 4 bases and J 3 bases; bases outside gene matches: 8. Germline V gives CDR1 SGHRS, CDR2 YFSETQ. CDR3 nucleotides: TGCGCCAGCAGCATATCAGGGGGTCGTACAGATACGCAGTATTTT. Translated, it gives CASSISGGRTDTQYF. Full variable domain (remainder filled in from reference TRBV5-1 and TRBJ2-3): KAGVTQTPRYLIKTRGQQVTLSCSPISGHRSVSWYQQTPGQGLQFLFEYFSETQRNKGNFPGRFSGRQFSNSRSEMNVSTLELGDSALYLCASSISGGRTDTQYFGPGTRLTVL.

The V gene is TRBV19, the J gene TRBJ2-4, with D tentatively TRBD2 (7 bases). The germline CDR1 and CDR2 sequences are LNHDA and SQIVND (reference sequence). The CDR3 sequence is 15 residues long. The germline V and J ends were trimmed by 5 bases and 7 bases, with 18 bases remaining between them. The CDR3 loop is CASSEQGTTRNIQYF. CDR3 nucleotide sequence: TGTGCCAGTAGTGAGCAGGGGACTACAAGGAACATTCAGTACTTC.

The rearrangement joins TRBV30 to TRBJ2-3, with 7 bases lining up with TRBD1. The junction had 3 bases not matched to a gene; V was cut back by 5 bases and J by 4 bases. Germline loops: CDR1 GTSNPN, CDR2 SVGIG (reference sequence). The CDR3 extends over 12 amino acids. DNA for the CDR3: TGTGCCTGGGGACAGGATCCAGATACGCAGTATTTT. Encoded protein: CAWGQDPDTQYF. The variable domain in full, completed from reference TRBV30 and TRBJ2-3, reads SQTIHQWPATLVQPVGSPLSLECTVEGTSNPNLYWYRQAAGRGLQLLFYSVGIGQISSEVPQNLSASRPQDRQFILSSKKLLLSDSGFYLCAWGQDPDTQYFGPGTRLTVL.

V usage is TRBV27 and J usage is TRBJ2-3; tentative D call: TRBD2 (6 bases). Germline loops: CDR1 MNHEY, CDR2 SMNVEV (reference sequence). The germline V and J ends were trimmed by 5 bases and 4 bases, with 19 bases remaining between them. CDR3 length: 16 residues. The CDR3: CASSRRAGFAADTQYF. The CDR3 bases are TGTGCCAGCAGTCGAAGGGCGGGATTCGCCGCAGATACGCAGTATTTT.

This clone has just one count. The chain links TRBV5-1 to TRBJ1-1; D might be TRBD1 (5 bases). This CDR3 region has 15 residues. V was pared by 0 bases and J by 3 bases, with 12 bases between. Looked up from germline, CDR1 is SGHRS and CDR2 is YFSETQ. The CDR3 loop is CASSLAPGRDTEAFF. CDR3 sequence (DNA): TGCGCCAGCAGCTTGGCCCCAGGGCGGGACACTGAAGCTTTCTTT.

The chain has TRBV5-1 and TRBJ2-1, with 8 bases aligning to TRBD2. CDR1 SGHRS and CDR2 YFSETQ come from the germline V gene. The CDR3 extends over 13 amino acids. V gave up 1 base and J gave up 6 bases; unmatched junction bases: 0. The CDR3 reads CASSLREGNEQFF. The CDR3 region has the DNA TGCGCCAGCAGCTTGCGGGAGGGCAATGAGCAGTTCTTC.

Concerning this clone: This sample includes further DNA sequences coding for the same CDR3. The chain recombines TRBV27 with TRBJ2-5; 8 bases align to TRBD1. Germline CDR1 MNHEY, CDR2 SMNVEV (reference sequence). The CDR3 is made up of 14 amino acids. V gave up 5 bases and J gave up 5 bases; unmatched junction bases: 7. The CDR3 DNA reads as TGTGCCAGCAGTCCGAGGACAGGGCCGGAGACCCAGTACTTC. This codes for CASSPRTGPETQYF.

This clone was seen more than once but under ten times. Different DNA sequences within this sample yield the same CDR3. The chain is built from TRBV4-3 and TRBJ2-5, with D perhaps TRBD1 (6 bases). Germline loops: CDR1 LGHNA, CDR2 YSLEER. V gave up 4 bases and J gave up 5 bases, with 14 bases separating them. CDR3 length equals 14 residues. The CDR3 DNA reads TGCGCCAGCAGCCGAGCACTGAGGGGGGAGACCCAGTACTTC. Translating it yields CASSRALRGETQYF.

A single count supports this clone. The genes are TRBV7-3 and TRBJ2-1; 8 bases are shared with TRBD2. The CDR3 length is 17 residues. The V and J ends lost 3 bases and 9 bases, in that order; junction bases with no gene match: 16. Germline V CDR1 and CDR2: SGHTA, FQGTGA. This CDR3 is CASSLRRGSGGPSEQFF. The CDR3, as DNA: TGTGCCAGCAGCTTGAGAAGGGGGAGCGGGGGCCCGAGTGAGCAGTTCTTC.

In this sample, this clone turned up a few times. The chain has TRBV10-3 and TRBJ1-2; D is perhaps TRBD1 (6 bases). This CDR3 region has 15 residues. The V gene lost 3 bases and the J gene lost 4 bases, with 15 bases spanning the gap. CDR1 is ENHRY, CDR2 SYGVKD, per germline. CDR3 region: CAISDGSSGVYGYTF. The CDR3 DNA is TGTGCCATCAGTGACGGGTCATCAGGGGTCTATGGCTACACCTTC.

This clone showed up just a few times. The CDR3 DNA reads TGTGCCAGCTCACCATCAGGGTTCCGCGCAGCTTTCTTT. It is translated as CASSPSGFRAAFF. The rearrangement joins TRBV18 to TRBJ1-1, with D possibly matching TRBD1 (5 bases). V lost 2 bases to trimming and J lost 10 bases, with 14 bases between them. The CDR3 is 13 residues long. Germline V gene data show CDR1 as KGHSH and CDR2 as LQKENI.

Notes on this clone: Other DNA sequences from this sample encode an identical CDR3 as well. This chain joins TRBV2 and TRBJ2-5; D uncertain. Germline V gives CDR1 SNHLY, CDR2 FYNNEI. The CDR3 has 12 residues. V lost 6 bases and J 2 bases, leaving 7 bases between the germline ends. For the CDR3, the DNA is TGTGCCAGCAGCCAGCTGCAAGAGACCCAGTACTTC. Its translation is CASSQLQETQYF.

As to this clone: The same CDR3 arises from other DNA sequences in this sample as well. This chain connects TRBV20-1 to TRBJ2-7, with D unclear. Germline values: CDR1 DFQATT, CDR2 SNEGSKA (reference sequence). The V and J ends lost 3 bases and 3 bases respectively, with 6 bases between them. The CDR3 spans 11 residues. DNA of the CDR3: TGCAGTGCTAGCCCGGGCTACGAGCAGTACTTC. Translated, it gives CSASPGYEQYF.

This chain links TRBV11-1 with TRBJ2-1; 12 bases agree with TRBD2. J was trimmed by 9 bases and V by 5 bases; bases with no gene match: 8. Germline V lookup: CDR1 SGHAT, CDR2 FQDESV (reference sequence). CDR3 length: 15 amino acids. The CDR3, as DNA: TGTGCCAGCAGCAGGCCCACTAGCGGGGGGCCTGAGCAGTTCTTC. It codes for CASSRPTSGGPEQFF. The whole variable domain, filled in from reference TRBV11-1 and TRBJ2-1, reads EAEVAQSPRYKITEKSQAVAFWCDPISGHATLYWYRQILGQGPELLVQFQDESVVDDSQLPKDRFSAERLKGVDSTLKIQPAELGDSAMYLCASSRPTSGGPEQFFGPGTRLTVL.

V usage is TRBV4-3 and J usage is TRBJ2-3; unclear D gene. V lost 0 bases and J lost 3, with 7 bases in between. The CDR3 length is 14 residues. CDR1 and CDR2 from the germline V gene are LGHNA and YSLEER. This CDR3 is CASSQDQRTDTQYF. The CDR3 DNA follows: TGCGCCAGCAGCCAAGATCAGAGAACAGATACGCAGTATTTT.

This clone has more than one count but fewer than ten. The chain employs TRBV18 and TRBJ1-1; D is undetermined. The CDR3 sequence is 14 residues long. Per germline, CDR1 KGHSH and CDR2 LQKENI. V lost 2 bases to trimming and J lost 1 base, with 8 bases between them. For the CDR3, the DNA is TGTGCCAGCTCACCAGGGGTGACGAACACTGAAGCTTTCTTT. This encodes CASSPGVTNTEAFF.

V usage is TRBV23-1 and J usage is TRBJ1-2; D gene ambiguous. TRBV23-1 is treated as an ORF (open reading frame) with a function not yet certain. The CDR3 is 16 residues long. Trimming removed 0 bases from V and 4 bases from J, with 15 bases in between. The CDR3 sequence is CASSQSCESTVYGYTF. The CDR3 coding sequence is TGCGCCAGCAGTCAATCGTGTGAATCTACGGTCTATGGCTACACCTTC.

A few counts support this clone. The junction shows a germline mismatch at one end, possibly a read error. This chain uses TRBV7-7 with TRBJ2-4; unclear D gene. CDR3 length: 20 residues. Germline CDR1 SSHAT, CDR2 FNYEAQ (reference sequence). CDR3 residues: CASSLDRIEDRPTAKNIQYF. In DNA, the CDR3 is TGTGCTAGCAGCTTAGATAGGATTGAAGATAGACCAACAGCCAAAAACATTCAGTACTTC. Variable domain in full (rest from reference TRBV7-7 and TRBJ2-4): GAGVSQSPRYKVTKRGQDVTLRCDPISSHATLYWYQQALGQGPEFLTYFNYEAQPDKSGLPSDRFSAERPEGSISTLTIQRTEQRDSAMYRCASSLDRIEDRPTAKNIQYFGAGTRLSVL.

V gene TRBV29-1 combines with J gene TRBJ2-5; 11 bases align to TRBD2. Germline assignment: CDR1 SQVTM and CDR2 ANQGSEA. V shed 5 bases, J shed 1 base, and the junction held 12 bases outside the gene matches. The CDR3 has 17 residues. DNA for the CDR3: TGCAGCGTTCGGGTCAGACTAGCGGGACCACTCCAAGAGACCCAGTACTTC. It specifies CSVRVRLAGPLQETQYF.

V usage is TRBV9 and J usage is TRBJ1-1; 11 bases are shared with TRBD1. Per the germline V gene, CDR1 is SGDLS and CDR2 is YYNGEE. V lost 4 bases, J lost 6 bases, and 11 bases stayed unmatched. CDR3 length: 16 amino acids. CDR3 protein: CASSIGTGGMGAEAFF. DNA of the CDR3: TGTGCCAGCAGCATTGGGACAGGGGGTATGGGCGCTGAAGCTTTCTTT.

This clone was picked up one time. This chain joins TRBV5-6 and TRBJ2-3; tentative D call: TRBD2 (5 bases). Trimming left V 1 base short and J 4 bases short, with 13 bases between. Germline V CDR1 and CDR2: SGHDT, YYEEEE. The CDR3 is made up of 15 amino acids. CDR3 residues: CASSLWGSAPDTQYF. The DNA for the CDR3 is TGTGCCAGCAGCTTGTGGGGTAGCGCCCCAGATACGCAGTATTTT.

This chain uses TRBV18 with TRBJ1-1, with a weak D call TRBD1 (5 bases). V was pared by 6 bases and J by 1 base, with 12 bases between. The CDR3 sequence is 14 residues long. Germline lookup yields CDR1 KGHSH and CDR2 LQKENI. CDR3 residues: CASSQGLANTEAFF. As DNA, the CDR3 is TGTGCCAGCTCGCAGGGTCTTGCGAACACTGAAGCTTTCTTT. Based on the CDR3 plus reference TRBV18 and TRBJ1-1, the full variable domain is NAGVMQNPRHLVRRRGQEARLRCSPMKGHSHVYWYRQLPEEGLKFMVYLQKENIIDESGMPKERFSAEFPKEGPSILRIQQVVRGDSAAYFCASSQGLANTEAFFGQGTRLTVV.

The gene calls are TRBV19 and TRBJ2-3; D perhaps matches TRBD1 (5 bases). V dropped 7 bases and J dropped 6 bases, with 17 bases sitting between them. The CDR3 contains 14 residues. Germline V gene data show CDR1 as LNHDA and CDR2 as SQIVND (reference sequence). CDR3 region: CASNNGHGGDTQYF. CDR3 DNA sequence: TGTGCCAGTAATAATGGACATGGTGGGGATACGCAGTATTTT.

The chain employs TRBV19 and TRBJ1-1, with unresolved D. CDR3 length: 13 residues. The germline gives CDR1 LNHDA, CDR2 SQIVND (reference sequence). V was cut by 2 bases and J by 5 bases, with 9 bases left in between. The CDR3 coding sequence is TGTGCCAGTAGTATATTACGGGGAACTGAAGCTTTCTTT. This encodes CASSILRGTEAFF.

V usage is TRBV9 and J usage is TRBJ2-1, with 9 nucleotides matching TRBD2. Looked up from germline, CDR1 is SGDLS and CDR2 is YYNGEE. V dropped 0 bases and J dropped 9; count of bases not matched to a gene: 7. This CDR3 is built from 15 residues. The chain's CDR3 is CASSVGGSGSSEQFF. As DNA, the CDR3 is TGTGCCAGCAGCGTAGGCGGTAGCGGGAGCTCTGAGCAGTTCTTC.

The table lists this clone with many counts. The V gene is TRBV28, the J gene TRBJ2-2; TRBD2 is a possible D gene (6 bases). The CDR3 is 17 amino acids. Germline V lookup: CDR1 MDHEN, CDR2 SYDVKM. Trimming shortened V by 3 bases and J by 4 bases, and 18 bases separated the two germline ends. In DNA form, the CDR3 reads TGTGCCAGCAGTTTCCGGCCAGGGATGGGAGGCACCGGGGAGCTGTTTTTT. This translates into CASSFRPGMGGTGELFF.

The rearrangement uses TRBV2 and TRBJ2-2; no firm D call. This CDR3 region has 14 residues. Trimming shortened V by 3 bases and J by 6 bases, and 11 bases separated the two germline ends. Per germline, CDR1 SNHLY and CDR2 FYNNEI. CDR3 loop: CASSEARQPGELFF. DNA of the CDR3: TGTGCCAGCAGTGAGGCCCGTCAGCCCGGGGAGCTGTTTTTT.

The CDR3 DNA reads TGTGCCAGCAGCTTTGGCGGGATTCGCAATGAGCAGTTCTTC. This gives the protein CASSFGGIRNEQFF. This sequence joins TRBV11-2 and TRBJ2-1; TRBD2 might be the D (6 bases). Looked up from germline, CDR1 is SGHAT and CDR2 is FQNNGV. CDR3 length: 14 residues. V was pared by 3 bases and J by 6 bases, with 12 bases between.